This TCR beta chain was captured in a study of shared clonotypes between healthy human individuals (dated by TCRdb to between 2020 and 2021). With respect to the entire study: The cohort comprised two women and three men aged 18 to 49 years. Between about 0.9 and 9 billion PBMCs per donor were obtained by leukapheresis. For each donor, CD4 naive and CD4 memory were each run on three plates, CD8 naive on two plates, and CD8 memory on one plate. To estimate repertoire size and how much clonotype sharing occurs between individuals, the study deeply sequenced the blood TCR repertoires of roughly 5 healthy adults. To increase sequencing depth and limit assay-specific biases, different laboratories used diverse techniques to prepare libraries and sequence TCR repertoires. The paper as a whole reports these results and caveats: Higher generation probabilities were observed for clonotypes shared by all four sorted-subset donors than for non-shared clonotypes. Sampling was limited to blood, and TCR repertoires in tissue likely differ from TCR repertoires in blood. Larger estimated clonotype richness was generally found for naive subsets than for memory subsets. Across a handful of donors, about 4.5% of naive CD4, around 3.5% of naive CD8, around 2.1% of memory CD4, and 0.4% to 0.45% of memory CD8 clonotypes were shared. Because the study included only a small number of donors, the genetic and exposure-history diversity represented was limited. Incomplete sequencing was indicated by rarefaction of sorted-subset datasets, despite the large sequencing depth. Pairwise subsampling led to the expectation that sequencing depth would affect the degree of clonotype sharing among donors.

Using the deep immunoSEQ assay, TCR CDR3 regions were amplified from genomic DNA by multiplex PCR. Extracted genomic DNA from each cell subset was spread evenly across all wells of several immunoSEQ 96-well plates, with each plate serving as a replicate. Each replicate PCR for sorted subsets received approximately 220 ng genomic DNA, equal to roughly 30,000 T cell genomes. Purified libraries were quantified with a Qubit 3.0 fluorometer, sized on a Bioanalyzer 2100, and re-quantified with the KAPA Library Quantification kit. Each immunoSEQ 96-well plate was sequenced on its own single-read 150-cycle Illumina NextSeq 550 flow cell. On the authors' methods: Because the immunoSEQ output held only junctional sequences and lacked quality scores, the filtering could not match the filtering applied to full-length reads. Sequences were annotated with PyIR, a Python wrapper for IgBLAST v1.9, using IMGT germline references to assign V/J genes and CDR3. Reads with weak V/J assignments (E-value above 1e-6), missing CDR3, stop codons, out-of-frame junctions, or ambiguous translated residues were removed. A V3J clonotype was defined by an identical inferred V gene, J gene, and CDR3 amino acid sequence. The percentage overlap between two repertoires was calculated by dividing the number of shared unique clonotypes by the size of the smaller repertoire. Three approaches were used to assess repertoire richness: RTK rarefaction, the Chao1 estimator, and Recon v2.1 estimates of unobserved clonotypes. OLGA was used to compute generation probabilities for all TCRbeta clonotypes that the gDNA method yielded from several donors. The source is immuneACCESS, and TCRdb retained only in-frame sequences with V and J called. Part of the clones is not carried over; for the studies checked, unresolved V genes explain less than half of this, and the remainder is unexplained. The V and J calls and clone size are taken from that table; D and trimming were inferred from the DNA. Across this sample there are millions of clones, with over 85% seen only once. The ten largest make up around 1.1% of the sample.

Of note for this clone: Its antigen remains unidentified. Nothing much larger sits one base from this clone, and base qualities are not available.

CD8 naive samples consisted of CD45RO-negative cells that were positively selected for CCR7, yielding a CD45RA+CCR7+ population without TemRA cells. The donors were healthy, HIV-negative adults who had no recently reported acute infections or vaccinations. Only Caucasian adults living in Nashville, Tennessee, USA were represented among the donors. Blood was collected by leukapheresis, and PBMCs were isolated by Ficoll-Histopaque density gradient centrifugation and then cryopreserved in liquid nitrogen vapor phase. Analytical flow cytometry was used to check the purity and quantity of each magnetically sorted T cell population. Genomic DNA was isolated from each sorted fraction and quantified by UV absorbance on a Nanodrop 2000c. Sequenced material: naive CD8+ T cells sorted from blood. In the paper's terms, the cell subset or site label means: CD45RA+CCR7+. The TCR was taken from a man in his late teens or twenties in good health.

The CDR3: CASSFGETYEQYF. The DNA sequence follows: TGTGCCAGCAGCTTTGGGGAGACCTACGAGCAGTACTTC. The V and J genes are TRBV11-1 and TRBJ2-7; the D gene is perhaps TRBD2, from 5 matching bases. V gives up 3 bases and J gives up 2 bases, and the segment between their germline ends measures 8 bases. Taken from cysteine to phenylalanine, the CDR3 has 13 residues. The DNA shown is the 39-base CDR3, in frame from base 1. In the germline V gene (reference sequence), CDR1 corresponds to SGHAT and CDR2 to FQDESV. The reference TRBV11-1 and TRBJ2-7 proteins fill in what lies around the CDR3, so the full variable domain reads EAEVAQSPRYKITEKSQAVAFWCDPISGHATLYWYRQILGQGPELLVQFQDESVVDDSQLPKDRFSAERLKGVDSTLKIQPAELGDSAMYLCASSFGETYEQYFGPGTRLTVT.